This T cell receptor beta chain was obtained from a study of blood T cells in healthy people across ages. Study-wide results and caveats: Nothing was known about donor CMV status, and this possibly confounded expanded clonotype changes.

The second PCR ran roughly 6 to 11 cycles with a sample-barcoded 5' primer and J-beta primers. TCRdb analysed the 5' RACE reads with MiXCR anew, one entry per CDR3 protein. The repertoire includes some 760,000 distinct CDR3 sequences, around 25% of them detected once, and roughly 3.8% sits in the top ten. V lost 5 bases and J lost 4, with 11 bases in between. Per germline, CDR1 MDHEN and CDR2 SYDVKM. The CDR3 length is 14 residues. The donors, all healthy, were Caucasians living in Russia, aged roughly 6 to 100. This clonotype was picked up a small number of times. The antigen is not known. This same sample was also part of a study on T cells of mothers and their children.

The receptor's source is a boy under 18 in good health. The sequencing input was blood. This chain uses TRBV28 with TRBJ2-2; D is unclear. The DNA for the CDR3 is TGTGCCAGCAGTCCCCCCGCCGCCACCGGGGAGCTGTTTTTT. Translation gives CASSPPAATGELFF.